This is a list of T cell receptor beta chains from one sample in a study of Graves' ophthalmopathy and Graves' hyperthyroidism. One entry per CDR3 protein, called by TCRdb with MiXCR from the multiplex PCR reads. The sample includes 360,000 or so distinct CDR3 sequences, about 17% of them seen just once. Sequenced: peripheral blood. The receptor set was obtained from a woman between 18 and 29 years old with Graves' ophthalmopathy. Both conserved end residues are part of each CDR3. The order of the fields is V gene, CDR3 protein.

>TRBV11-3
CASSSSGTSSYEQYF
>TRBV19
CASSISQGYSNQPQHF
>TRBV7-4
CASSSRSGRIYEQYF
>TRBV20-1
CSARGMEETFYEQYF
>TRBV29-1
CSVGSPGSYEQYF
>TRBV28
CASSLSGIPEAFF
>TRBV6-5
CASSYYPEQGRNSPLHF
>TRBV5-1
CASSSGTGEGTTEAFF
>TRBV6-2/TRBV6-3
CASRAGQVNTEAFF
>TRBV12-3/TRBV12-4
CASSQGRNSGNQPQHF
>TRBV11-2
CASSFNSQETQYF
>TRBV6-2/TRBV6-3
CASSVWRQGATEAFF
>TRBV7-6
CASSSQALAGVGTGELFF
>TRBV12-3/TRBV12-4
CASGGANTEAFF
>TRBV6-1
CASKEGGIGSGNTIYF
>TRBV7-2
CASSAQGSTYEQYF
>TRBV7-2
CASRDRAGGETQYF
>TRBV20-1
CSARGTGTPIYEQYF
>TRBV20-1
CSAGQVSYEQYF
>TRBV7-8
CASSLGGVSLPGETQYF
>TRBV13
CASSSLGTSGSSYEQYF
>TRBV9
CASSPTGGTDQPQHF
>TRBV19
CASSGSSGRGEQYF
>TRBV19
CASGERGVRQPQHF
>TRBV28
CASSRETGGRSEAFF
>TRBV6-5
CASSYSLGSSGNTIYF
>TRBV20-1
CRAGTGNTEAFF
>TRBV7-2
CASGSRANYGYTF